Sequencing of this T cell receptor beta chain was carried out in a study of Ad26.COV2.S vaccination and SARS-CoV-2 variants. On the study more broadly: Administration of Ad26.COV2.S was intramuscular, either once or twice 56 days apart.

Treatment indicated: about 20 received Ad26.COV2.S at low or high dose, single or two shots; five or six received placebo; per-sample allocation not given. After the first vaccine or placebo injection, samples were drawn on day 63. Within Boston, the person who donated was an adult of 18-55 years. Wuhan-strain SARS-CoV-2 spike was expressed by the Ad26 vector that made up the vaccine. Using immunoSEQ multiplex PCR, the repertoire was profiled, and TCRdb retains in-frame clones only, with some absent. The sample lists about 400,000 clones; about 83% were seen once. V was trimmed by 2 bases and J by 2 bases, leaving 9 bases between them. The CDR3 extends over 14 amino acids. Germline CDR1 is MNHEY and CDR2 is SVGEGT.

The sample in question was peripheral blood, obtained in a trial of Ad26.COV2.S vaccine versus placebo. The chain employs TRBV6-2 or TRBV6-3 and TRBJ1-1; D is perhaps TRBD1 (5 bases). The receptor was isolated from a person aged 18-65 years who received the Ad26.COV2.S COVID-19 vaccine or a placebo. DNA for the CDR3: TGTGCCAGCAGTTACAGGGGTTTAAACACTGAAGCTTTCTTT. Amino acids: CASSYRGLNTEAFF.